Given below is one T cell receptor (beta chain) in context. Antigen unknown. This sample was taken from a study of cytomegalovirus exposure and HLA in healthy donors. Germline-derived CDR1 and CDR2 are MDHEN and SYDVKM. Trimming at V came to 6 bases and at J to 2 bases, leaving 17 bases not matched to a gene. The CDR3 sequence is 20 residues long. Study results and caveats: Exclusion as indistinguishable affected some V segments, including TRBV6-2 and TRBV6-3. What a later analysis reportedly showed was that an Asian-associated ancestry cluster had fewer N-insertions than the 666-donor mean.

Primers for the PCR totalled 60 Vbeta and 13 Jbeta. Data came from immunoSEQ multiplex PCR; TCRdb stores just in-frame clones and leaves some out. The sample includes some 200,000 clones, approximately 78% seen only once; the top ten take 6.5%. The receptor was isolated from a woman aged 45 to 65 in good health and CMV-seropositive. What was sequenced was PBMCs. The V and J genes are TRBV28 and TRBJ2-7; 15 bases are a match to TRBD2. This CDR3 is CASSPWGLAGGTPSAYEQYF. In DNA form, the CDR3 reads TGTGCCAGCAGCCCATGGGGACTAGCGGGAGGAACCCCGTCGGCCTACGAGCAGTACTTC. Variable domain in full (rest from reference TRBV28 and TRBJ2-7): DVKVTQSSRYLVKRTGEKVFLECVQDMDHENMFWYRQDPGLGLRLIYFSYDVKMKEKGDIPEGYSVSREKKERFSLILESASTNQTSMYLCASSPWGLAGGTPSAYEQYFGPGTRLTVT.